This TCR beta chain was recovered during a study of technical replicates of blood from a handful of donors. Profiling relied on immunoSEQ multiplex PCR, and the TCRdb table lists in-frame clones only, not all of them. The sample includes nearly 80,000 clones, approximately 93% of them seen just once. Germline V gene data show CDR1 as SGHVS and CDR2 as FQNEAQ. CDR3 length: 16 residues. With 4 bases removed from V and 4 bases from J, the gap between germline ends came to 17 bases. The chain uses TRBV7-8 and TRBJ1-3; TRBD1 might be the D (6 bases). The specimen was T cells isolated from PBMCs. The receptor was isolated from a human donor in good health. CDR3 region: CASSSTQGFGGNTIYF. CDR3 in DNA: TGTGCCAGCAGCTCCACACAGGGATTTGGCGGAAACACCATATATTTT.